This T cell receptor beta chain was captured in a study of early T cells in non-severe SARS-CoV-2 infection. Study background: The sequenced material was bulk RNA from unsorted whole blood, and its chains were unpaired. Study-wide points: Anti-spike CD8 specificities were favored by VDJdb matching, whose results missed private and CD4 specificities.

This CDR3 is 12 amino acids long. The germline CDR1 and CDR2 sequences are MNHNS and SASEGT. V shed 6 bases and J shed 2 bases, with 6 bases lying between them. cDNA molecules, individually, were tagged with unique molecular identifiers. MiXCR, applied by TCRdb to the 5' RACE reads, yields one record per CDR3 protein. This table holds 100,000 to 130,000 distinct CDR3 sequences, 9% to 14% found once. In regard to this clonotype: Its matching antigen is unknown.

Sequenced: whole blood. The rearrangement joins TRBV6-1 to TRBJ2-3; TRBD1 is a possible D gene (5 bases). This TCR came from an adult who was a healthcare worker with PCR-confirmed SARS-CoV-2 infection or an uninfected control (not recorded which). DNA for the CDR3: TGTGCCAGCAGCAGGGCCACAGATACGCAGTATTTT. Encoded protein: CASSRATDTQYF.